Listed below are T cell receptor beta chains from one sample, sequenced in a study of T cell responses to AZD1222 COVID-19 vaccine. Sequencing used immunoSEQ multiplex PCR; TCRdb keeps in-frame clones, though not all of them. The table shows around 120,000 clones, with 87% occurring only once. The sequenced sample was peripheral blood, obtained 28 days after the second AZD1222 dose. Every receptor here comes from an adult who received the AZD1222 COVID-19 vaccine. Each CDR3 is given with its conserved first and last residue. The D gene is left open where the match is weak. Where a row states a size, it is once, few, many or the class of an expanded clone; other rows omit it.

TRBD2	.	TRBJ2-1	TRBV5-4	CASSPGGTDYNEQFF	TGTGCCAGCAGCCCGGGAGGAACCGACTACAATGAGCAGTTCTTC
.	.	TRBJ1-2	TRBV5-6	CASRVSAGQLGYGYTF	TGTGCCAGCAGAGTTAGTGCTGGACAGTTAGGCTATGGCTACACCTTC
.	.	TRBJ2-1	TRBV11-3	CASSLSGASKNNEQFF	TGTGCCAGCAGCTTGAGTGGGGCCTCCAAGAACAATGAGCAGTTCTTC
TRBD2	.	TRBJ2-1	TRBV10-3	CAISSGGRGEQFF	TGTGCCATTTCAAGCGGGGGGAGAGGTGAGCAGTTCTTC
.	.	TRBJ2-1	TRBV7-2	CASSLMIQGNEQFF	TGTGCCAGCAGCTTAATGATACAGGGCAATGAGCAGTTCTTC
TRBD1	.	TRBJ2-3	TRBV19	CASSITGTGSSDTQYF	TGTGCCAGTAGTATCACCGGGACAGGGTCTTCAGATACGCAGTATTTT
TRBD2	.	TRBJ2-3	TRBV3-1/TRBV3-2	CASSLKASGRAQDTQYF	TGTGCCAGCAGCCTGAAAGCTAGCGGGAGGGCCCAAGATACGCAGTATTTT
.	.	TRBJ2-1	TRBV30	CAWNRGAGVSYNEQFF	TGTGCCTGGAACAGGGGAGCGGGGGTCTCCTACAATGAGCAGTTCTTC
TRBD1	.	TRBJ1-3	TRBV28	CASSLSTGGGNTIYF	TGTGCCAGCAGTCTATCGACAGGGGGAGGAAACACCATATATTTT
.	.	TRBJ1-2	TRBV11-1	CASSLDSEIFYGYTF	TGTGCCAGCAGCTTAGATTCAGAGATCTTCTATGGCTACACCTTC
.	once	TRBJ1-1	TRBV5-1	CASSIDRNTEAFF	TGCGCCAGCAGCATAGACCGCAACACTGAAGCTTTCTTT
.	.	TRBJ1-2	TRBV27	CASGRIGAHGYTF	TGTGCCAGCGGTCGTATAGGGGCTCATGGCTACACCTTC
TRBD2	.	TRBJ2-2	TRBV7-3	CASSLTNVGGPTGELFF	TGTGCCAGCAGCTTAACGAACGTGGGAGGGCCAACGGGGGAGCTGTTTTTT
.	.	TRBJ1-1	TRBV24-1	CATSDGGMNTEAFF	TGTGCCACCAGTGACGGAGGAATGAACACTGAAGCTTTCTTT
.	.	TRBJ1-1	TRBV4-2	CASSQEGGWDTEAFF	TGTGCCAGCAGCCAAGAGGGGGGTTGGGACACTGAAGCTTTCTTT
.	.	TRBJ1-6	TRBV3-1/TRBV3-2	CASSLGQNSPLHF	TGTGCCAGCAGCCTCGGACAGAATTCACCCCTCCACTTT
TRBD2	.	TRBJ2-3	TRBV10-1	CASSDRGLATDTQYF	TGCGCCAGCAGTGACCGCGGACTAGCCACAGATACGCAGTATTTT
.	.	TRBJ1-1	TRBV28	CASSPSGKLNTEAFF	TGTGCCAGCAGTCCTAGTGGGAAGCTGAACACTGAAGCTTTCTTT
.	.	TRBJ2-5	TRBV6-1	CASSELSQGRETQYF	TGTGCCAGCAGTGAACTCAGCCAGGGGAGAGAGACCCAGTACTTC
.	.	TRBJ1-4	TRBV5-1	CASSMVGRNEKLFF	TGCGCCAGCAGCATGGTCGGGCGTAATGAAAAACTGTTTTTT
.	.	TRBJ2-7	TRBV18	CASSPSRSSYEQYF	TGTGCCAGCTCACCCTCACGGAGCTCCTACGAGCAGTACTTC
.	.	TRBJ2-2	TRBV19	CASTRAGVAGELFF	TGTGCCAGTACTAGGGCAGGGGTGGCCGGGGAGCTGTTTTTT
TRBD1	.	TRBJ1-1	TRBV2	CATQGQGGTEAFF	TGTGCCACCCAAGGACAGGGCGGAACTGAAGCTTTCTTT
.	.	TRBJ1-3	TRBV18	CASSPSLNAGPSSGNTIYF	TGTGCCAGCTCACCATCACTAAACGCAGGGCCCTCCTCTGGAAACACCATATATTTT
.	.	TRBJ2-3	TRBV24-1	CATSDLGGGSTDTQYF	TGTGCCACCAGTGATTTAGGCGGTGGTAGCACAGATACGCAGTATTTT
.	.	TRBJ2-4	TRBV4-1	CASSQEYRGGSAKNIQYF	TGCGCCAGCAGCCAAGAATATCGGGGCGGGTCAGCCAAAAACATTCAGTACTTC
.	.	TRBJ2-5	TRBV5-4	CASSLGITGQETQYF	TGTGCCAGCAGCTTGGGTATAACAGGACAAGAGACCCAGTACTTC
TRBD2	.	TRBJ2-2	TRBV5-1	CASSLELAGAGELFF	TGCGCCAGCAGCTTGGAGCTAGCGGGAGCCGGGGAGCTGTTTTTT
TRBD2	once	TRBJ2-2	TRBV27	CASSLFLAETGELFF	TGTGCCAGCAGTTTGTTCCTAGCGGAGACCGGGGAGCTGTTTTTT
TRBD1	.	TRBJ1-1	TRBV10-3	CAISESDRGIEAFF	TGTGCCATCAGTGAGAGCGACAGGGGAATTGAAGCTTTCTTT
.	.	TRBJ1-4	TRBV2	CASRGQLFFEKLFF	TGTGCCAGCAGAGGTCAACTTTTTTTCGAAAAACTGTTTTTT
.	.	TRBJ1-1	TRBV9	CASSVEPATEAFF	TGTGCCAGCAGCGTAGAGCCGGCCACTGAAGCTTTCTTT